These T cell receptor beta chains were read from a single sample in a study of blood T cell repertoires in COVID-19. The assay was immunoSEQ multiplex PCR, and TCRdb's table has in-frame clones only and misses some. The sample consists of 300,000 to 400,000 clones, 85% to 95% of them appearing once. Material: PBMCs or T cells enriched from blood (not recorded which). Receptors were obtained from a young woman who had been exposed to COVID-19. CDR3s include the opening cysteine and the closing phenylalanine or tryptophan. Fields, in order: clone size, J gene, V gene, CDR3 length, D gene, CDR3 DNA, CDR3 protein. D genes are given only for firm matches. Clone size appears in some rows only: once, few, many, or a class for an expanded clone.

>NA|TRBJ2-7|TRBV6-1|13|NA
TGTGCCAGCAGTGAGGAGGGGATCCACGAGCAGTACTTC
CASSEEGIHEQYF
>NA|TRBJ1-2|TRBV6-5|13|TRBD1
TGTGCCAGCAGACCCGGGACAGAATATGGCTACACCTTC
CASRPGTEYGYTF
>few|TRBJ1-1|TRBV6-4|14|NA
TGTGCCAGCAGTGGGGACGAGGAGGGTACTGAAGCTTTCTTT
CASSGDEEGTEAFF
>NA|TRBJ1-1|TRBV4-1|13|NA
TGCGCCAGCGGGCGGCAGGGGAACACTGAAGCTTTCTTT
CASGRQGNTEAFF
>NA|TRBJ2-7|TRBV7-9|18|TRBD2
TGTGCCAGCAGCTTAGCGGGGAGCGGGGGGGCCGGTTTTTACGAGCAGTACTTC
CASSLAGSGGAGFYEQYF
>NA|TRBJ1-2|TRBV7-2|14|NA
TGTGCCAGCAGCTTAGCCGTCCTAAACTATGGCTACACCTTC
CASSLAVLNYGYTF
>NA|TRBJ2-2|TRBV10-3|15|TRBD2
TGTGCCATCAGTGATCCAGCGGGGGGAACCGGGGAGCTGTTTTTT
CAISDPAGGTGELFF
>NA|TRBJ2-3|TRBV11-3|15|NA
TGTGCCAGCAGCGCAACGGACAGATACACAGATACGCAGTATTTT
CASSATDRYTDTQYF
>NA|TRBJ1-2|TRBV11-1|14|TRBD1
TGTGCCAGCAGCCCGGGACAGCTCCCTGATGGCTACACCTTC
CASSPGQLPDGYTF
>few|TRBJ1-5|TRBV2|16|TRBD1
TGTGCCAGCAGTGAAGCCCTGGACAGGGGCAATCAGCCCCAGCATTTT
CASSEALDRGNQPQHF
>NA|TRBJ2-3|TRBV28|16|TRBD2
TGTGCCAGCAGTTACGGGACTAGCGGGGGGGCAGATACGCAGTATTTT
CASSYGTSGGADTQYF
>NA|TRBJ1-2|TRBV2|15|NA
TGTGCCAGCACCTCCCGGGGGGGATCAAACTATGGCTACACCTTC
CASTSRGGSNYGYTF
>NA|TRBJ1-2|TRBV4-2|15|TRBD1
TGTGCCAGCAGCCAAGATCGGGACAGGCTTCTGGGCTACACCTTC
CASSQDRDRLLGYTF
>NA|TRBJ1-6|TRBV19|12|TRBD1
TGTGCCAGTACACAGGGGAATTCACCCCTCCACTTT
CASTQGNSPLHF
>NA|TRBJ2-3|TRBV5-1|14|NA
TGCGCCAGCAGCTTGGCCGTCGGCACAGATACGCAGTATTTT
CASSLAVGTDTQYF
>NA|TRBJ1-1|TRBV5-6|16|NA
TGTGCCAGCGACTATGTCGGCAGCCCGCCCGGGACTGAAGCTTTCTTT
CASDYVGSPPGTEAFF
>NA|TRBJ1-3|TRBV23-1|16|NA
TGCGCCAGCAGTCAATCGGAAGAGGCCTACCAGGGCACCATATATTTT
CASSQSEEAYQGTIYF
>NA|TRBJ2-5|TRBV15|15|NA
TGTGCCACCAGCAGAGTACGGGCGGGGGCGGAGACCCAGTACTTC
CATSRVRAGAETQYF
>NA|TRBJ1-1|TRBV9|13|NA
TGTGCCAGCAGCGTAGGAGTTTCCCAGGGGCGGATCTTT
CASSVGVSQGRIF
>NA|TRBJ1-6|TRBV7-8|20|NA
TGTGCCAGCAGCTTAGCGCAGAAAACAGGGCCGAGCTCCTATAATTCACCCCTCCACTTT
CASSLAQKTGPSSYNSPLHF
>NA|TRBJ2-7|TRBV18|14|NA
TGTGCCAGCTCAGCACGAGGACTATCCTACGAGCAGTACTTC
CASSARGLSYEQYF
>NA|TRBJ1-4|TRBV7-9|17|NA
TGTGCCAGCAGCCCCTCCGAGGGGAAACGGGGGGATGAAAAACTGTTTTTT
CASSPSEGKRGDEKLFF
>NA|TRBJ1-2|TRBV5-4|14|NA
TGTGCCAGCAGCTTGGAGGGCAGGGACTATGGCTACACCTTC
CASSLEGRDYGYTF
>NA|TRBJ1-3|TRBV18|16|NA
TGTGCCAGCTCACCGATGACAGCCTACTCTGGAAACACCATATATTTT
CASSPMTAYSGNTIYF
>NA|TRBJ1-5|TRBV12-3/TRBV12-4|13|NA
TGTGCCAGCAGTCCTGGAGGGAATCAGCCCCAGCATTTT
CASSPGGNQPQHF
>NA|TRBJ2-5|TRBV7-6|16|TRBD2
TGTGCCAGCAGCTTTCTAGCGGGGGCCTTCCTGGAGACCCAGTACTTC
CASSFLAGAFLETQYF
>once|TRBJ2-3|TRBV9|14|NA
TGTGCCAGCAGCGAACAGGGCGCCCCAGATACGCAGTATTTT
CASSEQGAPDTQYF
>NA|TRBJ1-2|TRBV19|12|NA
TGTGCCAGTAGTTCCGGAGGAAGAAGCTACACCTTC
CASSSGGRSYTF
>NA|TRBJ2-5|TRBV7-2|17|NA
TGTGCCAGCAGCCCCCAGCGAGACAGTAGGTGGCAAGAGACCCAGTACTTC
CASSPQRDSRWQETQYF
>NA|TRBJ2-5|TRBV2|17|TRBD2
TGTGCCAGCAGTGTAGGACTAGCGGGGGGGAACCAAGAGACCCAGTACTTC
CASSVGLAGGNQETQYF
>NA|TRBJ1-2|TRBV5-8|14|TRBD1
TGTGCCAGCAGCTTCGGGACAGGGAAATATGGCTACACCTTC
CASSFGTGKYGYTF
>NA|TRBJ1-3|TRBV30|13|NA
TGTGCCTGGAGTATCCGCGGAGGAAACACCATATATTTT
CAWSIRGGNTIYF
>NA|TRBJ2-3|TRBV2|15|NA
TGTGCCAGCAGTGAGGCAGGGGCTTACACAGATACGCAGTATTTT
CASSEAGAYTDTQYF
>NA|TRBJ1-5|TRBV18|15|NA
TGTGCCAGCTCAGGACAGAGACAGGCCTACCAGCCCCAGCATTTT
CASSGQRQAYQPQHF
>NA|TRBJ1-1|TRBV7-6|13|NA
TGTGCCAGCAGCTTAGGACAGCCATCGGCAGCTTTCTTT
CASSLGQPSAAFF
>NA|TRBJ1-6|TRBV9|14|NA
TGTGCCAGCAGCGTGGGAGGCTATAATTCACCCCTCCACTTT
CASSVGGYNSPLHF
>NA|TRBJ2-1|TRBV3-1/TRBV3-2|16|TRBD2
TGTGCCAGCAGCCAAGAAGGGGGAGCGGGGGAGGATGAGCAGTTCTTC
CASSQEGGAGEDEQFF
>NA|TRBJ2-5|TRBV7-9|14|NA
TGTGCCAGCAGCTTGGCAGGGTTCCCAGAGACCCAGTACTTC
CASSLAGFPETQYF
>NA|TRBJ2-1|TRBV7-8|16|TRBD2
TGTGCCAGCAGCTTAGGGCGACTAGCGGCCCGCCATGAGCAGTTCTTC
CASSLGRLAARHEQFF
>NA|TRBJ1-5|TRBV7-8|13|NA
TGTGCCAGCAGCCCCAGTCGGGAGCCGCCCCAGCATTTT
CASSPSREPPQHF
>NA|TRBJ2-1|TRBV6-5|14|TRBD1
TGTGCCTCATCCCGGGACAGGGGAGACAATGAGCAGTTCTTC
CASSRDRGDNEQFF
>NA|TRBJ2-5|TRBV7-3|14|TRBD2
TGTGCCAGCAGCCCGGTGGCGGGGGAAGAGACCCAGTACTTC
CASSPVAGEETQYF
>once|TRBJ1-2|TRBV7-2|13|TRBD1
TGTGCCAGCAGCCAAACAGGGGTTCGTGGCTACACCTTC
CASSQTGVRGYTF
>NA|TRBJ1-1|TRBV18|14|NA
TGTGCCAGCTCAAACACTAGGGTTGACACTGAAGCTTTCTTT
CASSNTRVDTEAFF
>NA|TRBJ2-7|TRBV20-1|15|NA
TGCAGTGCTAGTGACAGCGGTAGGATTTCCTACGAGCAGTACTTC
CSASDSGRISYEQYF
>NA|TRBJ1-2|TRBV4-1|17|TRBD1
TGCGCCAGCAGCCCCTGGACAGGGAGAAGTGATCTCTATGGCTACACCTTC
CASSPWTGRSDLYGYTF
>NA|TRBJ1-2|TRBV5-6|13|TRBD1
TGTGCCAGCAGCATAGGGACAGCCTATGGCTACACCTTC
CASSIGTAYGYTF
>NA|TRBJ1-5|TRBV6-2/TRBV6-3|17|NA
TGTGCCAGCAGTTACTCATTTGGGGGGGCCAGCAATCAGCCCCAGCATTTT
CASSYSFGGASNQPQHF
>NA|TRBJ1-2|TRBV2|14|NA
TGTGCCAGCAGGGCGACAGTCTCTAACTATGGCTACACCTTC
CASRATVSNYGYTF
>once|TRBJ1-6|TRBV23-1|15|TRBD1
TGCGCCAGCAGCCTAAGACAGGGGATGGGTTCACCCCTCCACTTT
CASSLRQGMGSPLHF
>NA|TRBJ2-5|TRBV5-1|15|NA
TGCGCCAGCAGCTCAGAAGGAAGAAGGGAGGAGACCCAGTACTTC
CASSSEGRREETQYF
>once|TRBJ2-1|TRBV29-1|18|NA
TGCAGCGTTGTGGCAGGGGCGATAGTCCTGCCCAATTACAATGAGCAGTTCTTC
CSVVAGAIVLPNYNEQFF
>NA|TRBJ1-2|TRBV9|14|TRBD1
TGTGCCAGCAGCCCTTGGACAGGACGCGATGGCTACACCTTC
CASSPWTGRDGYTF
>NA|TRBJ1-1|TRBV5-6|14|NA
TGTGCCAGCAGTATGTTTAGATCGAACACTGAAGCTTTCTTT
CASSMFRSNTEAFF
>once|TRBJ2-2|TRBV10-3|17|TRBD2
TGTGCCATCGCACCTCTCGGGCTAGCGGGGAACACCGGGGAGCTGTTTTTT
CAIAPLGLAGNTGELFF